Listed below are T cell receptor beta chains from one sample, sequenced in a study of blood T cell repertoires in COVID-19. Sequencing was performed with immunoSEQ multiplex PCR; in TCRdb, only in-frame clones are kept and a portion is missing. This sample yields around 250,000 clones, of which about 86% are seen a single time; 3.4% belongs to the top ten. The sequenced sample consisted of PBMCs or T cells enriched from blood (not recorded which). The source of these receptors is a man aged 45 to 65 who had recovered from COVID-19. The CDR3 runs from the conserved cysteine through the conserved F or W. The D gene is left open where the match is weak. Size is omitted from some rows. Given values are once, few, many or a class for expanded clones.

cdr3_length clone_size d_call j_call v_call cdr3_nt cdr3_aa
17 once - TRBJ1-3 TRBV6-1 TGTGCCAGCAGTGAAGCCAGATCTTGGGCATCTGGAAACACCATATATTTT CASSEARSWASGNTIYF
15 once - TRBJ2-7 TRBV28 TGTGCCAGCAGTGTTCTCCGCGGAGGTGTGTACGAGCAGTACTTC CASSVLRGGVYEQYF
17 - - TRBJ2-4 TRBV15 TGTGCCACCAGCAGAGAGGAAGGGGGACCGGCCAAAAACATTCAGTACTTC CATSREEGGPAKNIQYF
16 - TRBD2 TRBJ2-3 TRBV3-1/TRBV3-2 TGTGCCAGCAGCCTAAGACGGGGGGGGAGCACAGATACGCAGTATTTT CASSLRRGGSTDTQYF
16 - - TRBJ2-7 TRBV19 TGTGCCAGTAGTAATAGGCTCGAGGGGGTACACTACGAGCAGTACTTC CASSNRLEGVHYEQYF
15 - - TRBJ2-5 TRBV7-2 TGTGCCAGCAGCTCCAACGACAGGGAGGTACAGACCCAGTACTTC CASSSNDREVQTQYF
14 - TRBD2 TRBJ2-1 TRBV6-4 TGTGCCAGCTCTGCGGGAGGAACAAACAATGAGCAGTTCTTC CASSAGGTNNEQFF
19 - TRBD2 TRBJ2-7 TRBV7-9 TGTGCCAGCAGCCAACAGACTAGCGGGAGTCTTCCTCGTCGGGGCGAGCAGTACTTC CASSQQTSGSLPRRGEQYF
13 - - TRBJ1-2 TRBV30 TGTGCCTGGAGTGACACAGCCTCCCGGGGCTACACCTTC CAWSDTASRGYTF
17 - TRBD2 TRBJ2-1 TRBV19 TGTGCCAGTACCCGCAGCGGGGGGGCGTGGGGCGTAGGAGAGCAGTTCTTC CASTRSGGAWGVGEQFF
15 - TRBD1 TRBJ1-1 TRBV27 TGTGCCAGCAGTACGGGACAGGGGATGAACACTGAAGCTTTCTTT CASSTGQGMNTEAFF
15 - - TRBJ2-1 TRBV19 TGTGCCAGTAGGGTAGGATCAGGGGCATACAATGAGCAGTTCTTC CASRVGSGAYNEQFF
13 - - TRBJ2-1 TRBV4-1 TGCGCCAGCATAGGGGGTCCGGACAATGAGCAGTTCTTC CASIGGPDNEQFF
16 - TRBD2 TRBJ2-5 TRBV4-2 TGTGCCAGCAGCCCGATGTCCCCTAGCGGGGTAGCGACCCAGTACTTC CASSPMSPSGVATQYF
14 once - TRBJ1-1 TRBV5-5 TGTGCCAGCAGCTTGTACGGGAGGAACACTGAAGCTTTCTTT CASSLYGRNTEAFF
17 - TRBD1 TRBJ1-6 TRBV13 TGTGCCAGCAGCTTAGGCCGACAGGGGGTCTATAATTCACCCCTCCACTTT CASSLGRQGVYNSPLHF
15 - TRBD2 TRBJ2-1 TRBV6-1 TGTGCCAGCAGTGAGTTTCTAGCGGGGAACAATGAGCAGTTCTTC CASSEFLAGNNEQFF
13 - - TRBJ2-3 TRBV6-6 TGTGCCAGCAGAACCCCTGCGGCCGGTACGCAGTATTTT CASRTPAAGTQYF
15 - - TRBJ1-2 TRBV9 TGTGCCAGCAGCGTAGATGCGGGCCGTGACTATGGCTACACCTTC CASSVDAGRDYGYTF
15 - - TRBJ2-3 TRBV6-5 TGTGCCAGCACTAGGCAGGCCTCAGGGGCAGATACGCAGTATTTT CASTRQASGADTQYF
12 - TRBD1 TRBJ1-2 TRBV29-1 TGCAGCGTCCCAACAGGGGTTGAGGGCTACACCTTC CSVPTGVEGYTF
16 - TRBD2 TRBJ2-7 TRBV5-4 TGTGCCAGCAGCCCGGGACTAGCAATTGGAAGTGACGAGCAGTACTTC CASSPGLAIGSDEQYF
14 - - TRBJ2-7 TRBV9 TGTGCCAGCAGCGTAGCGAGTTCTCCCGGGGAGCAGTACTTC CASSVASSPGEQYF
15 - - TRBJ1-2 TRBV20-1 TGCAGTGCTAGTCGCTTAGGGGCGGGGGGCTATGGCTACACCTTC CSASRLGAGGYGYTF
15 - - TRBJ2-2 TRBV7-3 TGTGCCAGCAGCTTAGCCAGGCCGAACACCGGGGAGCTGTTTTTT CASSLARPNTGELFF
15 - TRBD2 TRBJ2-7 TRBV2 TGTGCCAGCATCCCCACTAGCGTTAGCTCCTACGAGCAGTACTTC CASIPTSVSSYEQYF
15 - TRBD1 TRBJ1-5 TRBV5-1 TGCGCCAGCAGCGCCGGGACAGGGGGCAATCAGCCCCAGCATTTT CASSAGTGGNQPQHF